This TCR beta chain comes out of a study of blood T cell repertoires in COVID-19. Study context: COVID-19 samples, acute and convalescent, were from the United States, Italy and Spain. Sample material is recorded as cDNA or gDNA derived from T cells, B-cell-depleted T cells, or PBMCs.

How the authors handled the data: Amplification of reference gene primers provided the estimated nucleated cell counts. TCRdb's table, derived via immunoSEQ multiplex PCR, lists solely in-frame clones and lacks some. V and J calls and clone size are as listed in that table; D and trimming were resolved from the DNA. This table holds under 40,000 clones, about nine tenths found once. The sequence was collected from a man aged 55 to 70 with active COVID-19. The sample consisted of peripheral blood.

CDR3 coding DNA: TGTGCCAGAAGCTTGCCTCGGTGTAGCTCCTACGAGCAGTACTTC. This codes for CARSLPRCSSYEQYF. This chain connects TRBV5-3 to TRBJ2-7; D ambiguous. Being an ORF, TRBV5-3 has a function that is uncertain. This CDR3 region has 15 residues. The V gene lost 1 base and the J gene lost 0 bases, with 11 bases spanning the gap.